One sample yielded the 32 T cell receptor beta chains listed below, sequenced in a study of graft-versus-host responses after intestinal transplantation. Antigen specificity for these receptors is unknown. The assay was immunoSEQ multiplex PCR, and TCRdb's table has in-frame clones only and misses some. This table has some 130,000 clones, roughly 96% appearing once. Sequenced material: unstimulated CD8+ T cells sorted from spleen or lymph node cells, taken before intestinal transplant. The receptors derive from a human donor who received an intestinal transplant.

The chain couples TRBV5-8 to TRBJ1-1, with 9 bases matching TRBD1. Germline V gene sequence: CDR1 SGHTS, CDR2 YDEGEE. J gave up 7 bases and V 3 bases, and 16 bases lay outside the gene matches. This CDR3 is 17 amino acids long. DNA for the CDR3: TGTGCCAGCAGCTCGCGCCTGGGGACAGGGTGGACCCGTGAAGCTTTCTTT. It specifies CASSSRLGTGWTREAFF.

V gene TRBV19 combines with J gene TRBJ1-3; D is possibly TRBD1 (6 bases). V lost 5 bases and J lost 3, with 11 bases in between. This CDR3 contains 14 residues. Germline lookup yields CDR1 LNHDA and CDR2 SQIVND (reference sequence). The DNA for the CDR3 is TGTGCCAGTAGTCCTTTGACAGGTGGAAACACCATATATTTT. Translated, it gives CASSPLTGGNTIYF.

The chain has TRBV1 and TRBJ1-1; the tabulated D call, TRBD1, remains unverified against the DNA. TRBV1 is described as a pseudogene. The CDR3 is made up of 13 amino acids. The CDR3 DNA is TGCACCAGCAGCCGGGGCACGGGTTTGCGAGCTTTCTTT. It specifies CTSSRGTGLRAFF.

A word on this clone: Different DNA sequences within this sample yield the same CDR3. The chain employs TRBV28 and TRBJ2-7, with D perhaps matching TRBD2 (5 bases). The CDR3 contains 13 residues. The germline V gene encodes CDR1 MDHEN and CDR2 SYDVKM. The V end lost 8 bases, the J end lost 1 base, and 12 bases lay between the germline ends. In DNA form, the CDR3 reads TGTGCCAGCTCACCTCGGGGTTCCTACGAGCAGTACTTC. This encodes CASSPRGSYEQYF.

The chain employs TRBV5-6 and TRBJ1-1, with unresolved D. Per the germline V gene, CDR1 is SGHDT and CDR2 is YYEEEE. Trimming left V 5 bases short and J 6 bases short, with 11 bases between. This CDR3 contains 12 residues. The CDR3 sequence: CASSHAAAEAFF. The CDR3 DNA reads TGTGCCAGCAGTCACGCAGCTGCTGAAGCTTTCTTT. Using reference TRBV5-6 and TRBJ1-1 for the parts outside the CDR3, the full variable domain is DAGVTQSPTHLIKTRGQQVTLRCSPKSGHDTVSWYQQALGQGPQFIFQYYEEEERQRGNFPDRFSGHQFPNYSSELNVNALLLGDSALYLCASSHAAAEAFFGQGTRLTVV.

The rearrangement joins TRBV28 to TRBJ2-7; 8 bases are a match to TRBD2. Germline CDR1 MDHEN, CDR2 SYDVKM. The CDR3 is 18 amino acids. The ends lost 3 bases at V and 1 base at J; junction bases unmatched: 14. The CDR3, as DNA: TGTGCCAGCAGTTTCCTGGGGCTGACTAGCGAGAAATCCTACGAGCAGTACTTC. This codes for CASSFLGLTSEKSYEQYF.

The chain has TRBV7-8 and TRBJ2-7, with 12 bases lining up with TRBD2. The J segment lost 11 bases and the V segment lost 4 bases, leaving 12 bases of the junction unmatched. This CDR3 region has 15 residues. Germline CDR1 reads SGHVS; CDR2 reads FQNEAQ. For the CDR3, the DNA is TGTGCCAGCAGCTCCGCCGGACTAGCGGGACGGGGAAAGTACTTC. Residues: CASSSAGLAGRGKYF.

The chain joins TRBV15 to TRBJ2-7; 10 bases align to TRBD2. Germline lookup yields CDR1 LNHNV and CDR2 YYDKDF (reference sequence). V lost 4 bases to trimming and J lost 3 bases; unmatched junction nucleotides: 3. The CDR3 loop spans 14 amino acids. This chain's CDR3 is CATSKGLAIYEQYF. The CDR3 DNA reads TGTGCCACCAGCAAGGGACTAGCGATCTACGAGCAGTACTTC.

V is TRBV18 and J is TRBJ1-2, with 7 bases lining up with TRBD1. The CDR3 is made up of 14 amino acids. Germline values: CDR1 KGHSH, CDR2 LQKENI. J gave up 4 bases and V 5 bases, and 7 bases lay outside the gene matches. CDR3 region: CASSWHRDSYGYTF. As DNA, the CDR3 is TGTGCCAGCTCATGGCACCGGGACAGCTATGGCTACACCTTC.

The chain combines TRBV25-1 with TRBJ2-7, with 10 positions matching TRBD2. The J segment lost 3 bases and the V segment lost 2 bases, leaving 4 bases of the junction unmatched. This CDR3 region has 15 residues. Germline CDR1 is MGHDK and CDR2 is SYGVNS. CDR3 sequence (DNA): TGTGCCAGCAGTGAAGGGTCTAGCGGGAGCTACGAGCAGTACTTC. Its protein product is CASSEGSSGSYEQYF.

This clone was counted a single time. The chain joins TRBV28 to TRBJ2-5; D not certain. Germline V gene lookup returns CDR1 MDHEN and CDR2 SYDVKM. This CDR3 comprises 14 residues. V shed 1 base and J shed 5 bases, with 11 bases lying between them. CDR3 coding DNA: TGTGCCAGCAGTTTATCCGCCGTGGGGGAGACCCAGTACTTC. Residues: CASSLSAVGETQYF.

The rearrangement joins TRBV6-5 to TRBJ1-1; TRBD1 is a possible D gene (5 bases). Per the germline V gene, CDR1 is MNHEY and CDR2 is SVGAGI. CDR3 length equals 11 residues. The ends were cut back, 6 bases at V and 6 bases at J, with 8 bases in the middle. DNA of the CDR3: TGTGCCAGCAGCGAGGGGTCTGAAGCTTTCTTT. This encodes CASSEGSEAFF.

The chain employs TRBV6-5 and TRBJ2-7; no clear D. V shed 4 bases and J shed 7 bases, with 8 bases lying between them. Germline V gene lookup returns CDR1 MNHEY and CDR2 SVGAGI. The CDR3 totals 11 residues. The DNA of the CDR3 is TGTGCCAGCAGTTCTGGCCGGGAGCAGTACTTC. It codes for CASSSGREQYF.

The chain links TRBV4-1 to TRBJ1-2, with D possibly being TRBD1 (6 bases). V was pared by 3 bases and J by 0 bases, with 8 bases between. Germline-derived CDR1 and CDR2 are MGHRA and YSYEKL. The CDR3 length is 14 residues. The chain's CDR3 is CASSQRQANYGYTF. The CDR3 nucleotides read TGCGCCAGCAGCCAGAGACAGGCTAACTATGGCTACACCTTC.

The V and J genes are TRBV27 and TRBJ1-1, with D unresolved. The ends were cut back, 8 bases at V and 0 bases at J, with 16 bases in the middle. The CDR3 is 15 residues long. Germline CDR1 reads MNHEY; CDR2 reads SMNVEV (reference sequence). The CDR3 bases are TGTGCCAGCCACCCCCTGGGCACCCTGAACACTGAAGCTTTCTTT. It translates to CASHPLGTLNTEAFF.

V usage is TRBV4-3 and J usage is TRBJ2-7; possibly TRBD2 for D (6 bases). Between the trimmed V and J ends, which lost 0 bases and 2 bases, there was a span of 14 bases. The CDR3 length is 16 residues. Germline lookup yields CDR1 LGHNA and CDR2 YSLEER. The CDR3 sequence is CASSQDFSKRAYEQYF. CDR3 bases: TGCGCCAGCAGCCAAGATTTTTCCAAGCGGGCCTACGAGCAGTACTTC.

The CDR3 is CASSLGSELPGQGNEKLFF. CDR3 DNA sequence: TGTGCCAGCAGCTTAGGATCTGAGCTACCGGGACAGGGAAATGAAAAACTGTTTTTT. The chain combines TRBV13 with TRBJ1-4, with 9 bases lining up with TRBD1. This CDR3 comprises 19 residues. Germline-derived CDR1 and CDR2 are PRHDT and FYEKMQ (reference sequence). V was pared by 0 bases and J by 5 bases, with 13 bases of the junction left unmatched.

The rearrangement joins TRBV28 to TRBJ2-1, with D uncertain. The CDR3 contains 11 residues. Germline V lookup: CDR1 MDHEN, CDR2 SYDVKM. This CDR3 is CATAPNNEQFF. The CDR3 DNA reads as TGTGCAACAGCACCCAACAATGAGCAGTTCTTC.

CDR3: CAGKTGTSAYEQYF. The CDR3 coding sequence is TGTGCCGGAAAGACCGGGACTAGCGCTTACGAGCAGTACTTC. V is TRBV6-1 and J is TRBJ2-7; 10 nucleotides align to TRBD2. Germline V gene sequence: CDR1 MNHNS, CDR2 SASEGT. There are 14 residues in the CDR3. The ends lost 11 bases at V and 4 bases at J; junction bases unmatched: 11.

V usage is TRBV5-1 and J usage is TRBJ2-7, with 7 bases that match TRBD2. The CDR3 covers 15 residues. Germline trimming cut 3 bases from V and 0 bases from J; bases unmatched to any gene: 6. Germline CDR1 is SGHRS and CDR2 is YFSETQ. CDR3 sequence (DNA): TGCGCCAGCAGCTCACTAGCGAACCCCTCCTACGAGCAGTACTTC. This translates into CASSSLANPSYEQYF.

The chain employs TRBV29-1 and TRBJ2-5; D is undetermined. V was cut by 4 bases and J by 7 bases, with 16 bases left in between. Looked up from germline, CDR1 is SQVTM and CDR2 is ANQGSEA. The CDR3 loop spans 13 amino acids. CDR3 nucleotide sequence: TGCAGCGTTGTAGGGTCAGAAAAAGGGACCCAGTACTTC. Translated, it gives CSVVGSEKGTQYF.

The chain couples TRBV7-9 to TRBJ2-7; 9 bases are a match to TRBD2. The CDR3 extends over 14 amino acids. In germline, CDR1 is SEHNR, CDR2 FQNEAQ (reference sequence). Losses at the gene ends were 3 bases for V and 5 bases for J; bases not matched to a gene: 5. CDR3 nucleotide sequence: TGTGCCAGCAGCTTTAGCGGGAGTACCCACGAGCAGTACTTC. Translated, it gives CASSFSGSTHEQYF.

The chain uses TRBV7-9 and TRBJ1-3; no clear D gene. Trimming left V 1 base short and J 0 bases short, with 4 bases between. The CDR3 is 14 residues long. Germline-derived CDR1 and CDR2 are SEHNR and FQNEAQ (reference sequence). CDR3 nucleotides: TGTGCCAGCAGCTTAGTGGACTCTGGAAACACCATATATTTT. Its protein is CASSLVDSGNTIYF.

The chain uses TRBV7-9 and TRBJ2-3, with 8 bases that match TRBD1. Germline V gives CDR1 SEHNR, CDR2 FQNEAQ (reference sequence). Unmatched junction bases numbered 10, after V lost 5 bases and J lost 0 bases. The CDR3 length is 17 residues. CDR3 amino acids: CASSPRRDRRSTDTQYF. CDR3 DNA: TGTGCCAGCAGCCCAAGAAGGGACAGGAGAAGCACAGATACGCAGTATTTT.

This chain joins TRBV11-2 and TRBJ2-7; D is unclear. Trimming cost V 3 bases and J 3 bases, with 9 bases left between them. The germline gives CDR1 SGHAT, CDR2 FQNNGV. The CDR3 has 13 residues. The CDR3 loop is CASSFELLYEQYF. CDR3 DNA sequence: TGTGCCAGCAGCTTTGAACTTCTCTACGAGCAGTACTTC.

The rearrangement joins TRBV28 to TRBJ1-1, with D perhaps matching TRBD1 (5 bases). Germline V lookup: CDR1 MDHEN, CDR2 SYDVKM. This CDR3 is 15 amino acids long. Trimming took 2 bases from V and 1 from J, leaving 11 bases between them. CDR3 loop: CASSLIVGGNTEAFF. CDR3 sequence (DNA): TGTGCCAGCAGTTTAATAGTCGGGGGGAACACTGAAGCTTTCTTT.

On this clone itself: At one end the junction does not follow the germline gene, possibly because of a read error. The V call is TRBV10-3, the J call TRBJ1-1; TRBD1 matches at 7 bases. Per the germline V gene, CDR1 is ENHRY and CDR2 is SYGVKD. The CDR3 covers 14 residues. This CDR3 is CAIKGAASGTEALF. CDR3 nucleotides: TGTGCCATCAAGGGGGCGGCATCGGGGACTGAAGCTCTCTTT.

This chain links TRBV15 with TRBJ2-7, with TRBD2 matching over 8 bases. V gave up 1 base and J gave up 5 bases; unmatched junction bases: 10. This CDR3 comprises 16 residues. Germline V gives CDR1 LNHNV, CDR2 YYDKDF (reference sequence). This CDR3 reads CATSRGVGREADEQYF. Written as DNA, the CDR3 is TGTGCCACCAGCAGAGGGGTGGGGCGGGAGGCCGACGAGCAGTACTTC.

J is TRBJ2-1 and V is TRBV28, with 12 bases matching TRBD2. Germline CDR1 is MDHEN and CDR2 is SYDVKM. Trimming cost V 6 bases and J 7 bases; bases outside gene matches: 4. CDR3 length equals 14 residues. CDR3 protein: CASRASGRGNEQFF. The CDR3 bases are TGTGCCAGCAGGGCTAGCGGGAGGGGAAATGAGCAGTTCTTC.

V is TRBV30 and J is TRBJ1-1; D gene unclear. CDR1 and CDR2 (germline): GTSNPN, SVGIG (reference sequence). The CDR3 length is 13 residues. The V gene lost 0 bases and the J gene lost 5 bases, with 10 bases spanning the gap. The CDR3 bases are TGTGCCTGGAGTGTAATACGTGGAACTGAAGCTTTCTTT. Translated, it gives CAWSVIRGTEAFF.

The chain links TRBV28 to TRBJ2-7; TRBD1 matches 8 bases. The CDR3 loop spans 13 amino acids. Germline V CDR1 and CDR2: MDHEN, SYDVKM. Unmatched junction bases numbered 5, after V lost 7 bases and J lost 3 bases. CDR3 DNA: TGTGCCAGCATGGGCAGGGGGCTCTACGAGCAGTACTTC. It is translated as CASMGRGLYEQYF.

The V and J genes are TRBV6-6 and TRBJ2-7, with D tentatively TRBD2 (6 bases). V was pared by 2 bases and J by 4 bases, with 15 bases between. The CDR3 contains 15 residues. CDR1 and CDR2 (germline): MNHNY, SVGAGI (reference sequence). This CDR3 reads CASSYTNAGTYEQYF. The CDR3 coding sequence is TGTGCCAGCAGTTACACGAATGCAGGGACTTACGAGCAGTACTTC.